This TCR beta chain comes out of a study of blood T cell repertoires in COVID-19. The sample holds one count of this clone. V shed 1 base and J 7 bases; nucleotides not matched to a gene: 7. The CDR3 has 16 amino acids. Germline values: CDR1 LGHNA, CDR2 YNFKEQ. Generated by immunoSEQ multiplex PCR, the TCRdb table keeps only in-frame clones and is missing some. The profile shows 190,000 or so clones, around nine tenths of them singletons. Material for sequencing was peripheral blood. The rearrangement uses TRBV4-2 and TRBJ2-1, with 10 bases aligning to TRBD2. This clonotype originated in a woman younger than 30 who had recovered from COVID-19. The CDR3 spells CASSQAASGRNNEQFF. The CDR3 DNA sequence: TGTGCCAGCAGCCAAGCCGCTAGCGGGAGAAATAATGAGCAGTTCTTC.